These 24 T cell receptor beta chains share one sample of origin, sequenced in a study of cytomegalovirus exposure and HLA in healthy donors. Primers for the PCR totalled 60 Vbeta and 13 Jbeta. Clones were sequenced by immunoSEQ multiplex PCR, and TCRdb holds only the in-frame ones, with some missing. The sample contains approximately 97,000 clones, 78% of which appear only once. The source material was PBMCs. The receptors were sampled from a woman between 40 and 50 years old in good health and CMV-seropositive.

This sequence joins TRBV7-3 and TRBJ2-2; tentatively, D is TRBD1 (5 bases). The CDR3 has 15 residues. Germline V gene sequence: CDR1 SGHTA, CDR2 FQGTGA. Trimming removed 2 bases from V and 5 bases from J, with 12 bases in between. CDR3: CASSLQDTQTGELFF. The CDR3 DNA sequence: TGTGCCAGCAGCTTACAGGACACGCAAACCGGGGAGCTGTTTTTT.

This clone was seen only a few times. The chain links TRBV5-1 to TRBJ2-3; 9 nucleotides line up with TRBD2. The germline CDR1 and CDR2 sequences are SGHRS and YFSETQ. V lost 3 bases to trimming and J lost 2 bases; unmatched junction nucleotides: 4. This CDR3 is 15 amino acids long. CDR3 in DNA: TGCGCCAGCAGCTCCCTAGCGGGGCACACAGATACGCAGTATTTT. It codes for CASSSLAGHTDTQYF.

The CDR3 spells CASSRDSGPDTQYF. DNA for the CDR3: TGTGCCAGCAGCCGGGACTCGGGGCCAGATACGCAGTATTTT. This chain links TRBV7-9 with TRBJ2-3; D possibly corresponds to TRBD2 (6 bases). The CDR3 consists of 14 residues. Germline-derived CDR1 and CDR2 are SEHNR and FQNEAQ (reference sequence). V was pared by 5 bases and J by 4 bases, with 13 bases between. Full variable domain (outside the CDR3, taken from reference TRBV7-9 and TRBJ2-3): DTGVSQNPRHKITKRGQNVTFRCDPISEHNRLYWYRQTLGQGPEFLTYFQNEAQLEKSRLLSDRFSAERPKGSFSTLEIQRTEQGDSAMYLCASSRDSGPDTQYFGPGTRLTVL.

J is TRBJ1-1 and V is TRBV10-3, with TRBD1 identical over 7 bases. The germline gives CDR1 ENHRY, CDR2 SYGVKD. V lost 5 bases and J lost 0; bases outside the gene matches: 12. There are 17 residues in the CDR3. The CDR3 coding sequence is TGTGCCATCAGTCCGGACAGGAGAAGGTTTATGAACACTGAAGCTTTCTTT. This codes for CAISPDRRRFMNTEAFF.

This clone has only a few counts. The chain is built from TRBV27 and TRBJ2-3, with 8 nucleotides matching TRBD1. The CDR3 is made up of 18 amino acids. The J segment lost 0 bases and the V segment lost 5 bases, leaving 13 bases of the junction unmatched. CDR1 and CDR2 from the germline V gene are MNHEY and SMNVEV (reference sequence). The CDR3 region is CASSPWGTGQISTDTQYF. DNA of the CDR3: TGTGCCAGCAGTCCCTGGGGGACAGGTCAAATTAGCACAGATACGCAGTATTTT.

DNA for the CDR3: TGTGCCAGCAGTTTAAGGGGGCGTGTAGGCGAGCAGTACTTC. It translates to CASSLRGRVGEQYF. The chain recombines TRBV27 with TRBJ2-7; 7 nucleotides line up with TRBD1. This CDR3 has 14 residues. Unmatched junction bases numbered 7, after V lost 2 bases and J lost 6 bases. CDR1 and CDR2 (germline): MNHEY, SMNVEV (reference sequence).

V usage is TRBV29-1 and J usage is TRBJ1-2; a weak D match, TRBD1 (5 bases). Trimming removed 1 base from V and 6 bases from J, with 21 bases in between. Germline V lookup: CDR1 SQVTM, CDR2 ANQGSEA. The CDR3 contains 16 residues. CDR3 sequence reads: CSVEGQGRDLIHGYTF. The CDR3 nucleotides are TGCAGCGTTGAAGGGCAGGGCAGGGATCTAATCCATGGCTACACCTTC.

This clone was counted between two and nine times. The chain combines TRBV7-9 with TRBJ2-3; D not certain. The germline gives CDR1 SEHNR, CDR2 FQNEAQ (reference sequence). The CDR3 spans 19 residues. The V gene lost 2 bases and the J gene lost 0 bases, with 21 bases spanning the gap. CDR3 protein: CASSLIVLWAQTSTDTQYF. The CDR3, as DNA: TGTGCCAGCAGCTTAATCGTTTTGTGGGCGCAAACTAGCACAGATACGCAGTATTTT. Variable domain in full (rest from reference TRBV7-9 and TRBJ2-3): DTGVSQNPRHKITKRGQNVTFRCDPISEHNRLYWYRQTLGQGPEFLTYFQNEAQLEKSRLLSDRFSAERPKGSFSTLEIQRTEQGDSAMYLCASSLIVLWAQTSTDTQYFGPGTRLTVL.

The rearrangement joins TRBV5-6 to TRBJ1-1; D is ambiguous. Trimming took off 1 base at V and 0 bases at J, with 10 bases between the two ends. The CDR3 consists of 15 residues. Germline CDR1 SGHDT, CDR2 YYEEEE. CDR3 in DNA: TGTGCCAGCAGCTTGAATCCCGGGGTGAACACTGAAGCTTTCTTT. Translating gives CASSLNPGVNTEAFF.

This clone is a singleton in its sample. This chain links TRBV5-8 with TRBJ1-1, with D perhaps TRBD1 (6 bases). The CDR3 has 12 amino acids. V was pared by 4 bases and J by 6 bases, with 10 bases between. Germline values: CDR1 SGHTS, CDR2 YDEGEE. Here the CDR3 DNA reads TGTGCCAGCAGCAGGCGGGGGCCTGAAGCTTTCTTT. Protein product: CASSRRGPEAFF.

The chain couples TRBV5-1 to TRBJ2-3; D possibly corresponds to TRBD1 (6 bases). The V end lost 2 bases, the J end lost 3 bases, and 16 bases lay between the germline ends. In germline, CDR1 is SGHRS, CDR2 YFSETQ. The CDR3 is made up of 16 amino acids. The CDR3 DNA reads as TGCGCCAGCAGCTTAAGTATTAGGGGGTCGACAGATACGCAGTATTTT. Its translation is CASSLSIRGSTDTQYF.

The CDR3 protein is CASNPRLGGDYGYTF. In DNA, the CDR3 is TGTGCCAGTAACCCGAGGTTGGGAGGGGACTATGGCTACACCTTC. This sequence joins TRBV19 and TRBJ1-2; the D gene is possibly TRBD1 (5 bases). The CDR3 has 15 residues. Germline loops: CDR1 LNHDA, CDR2 SQIVND (reference sequence). V lost 7 bases and J 3 bases, leaving 18 bases between the germline ends.

The rearrangement joins TRBV6-4 to TRBJ2-1, with a tentative D call TRBD2 (5 bases). The CDR3 covers 16 residues. Germline CDR1 MRHNA, CDR2 SNTAGT. Trimming shortened V by 2 bases and J by 0 bases, and 11 bases separated the two germline ends. CDR3 in amino acids: CASSDTRTTSYNEQFF. CDR3 bases: TGTGCCAGCAGTGACACTAGAACCACCTCCTACAATGAGCAGTTCTTC.

This chain connects TRBV28 to TRBJ1-1; a possible D gene is TRBD1 (6 bases). Germline V gene lookup returns CDR1 MDHEN and CDR2 SYDVKM. Deletions cut 6 bases from V and 3 bases from J, with 20 bases between. The CDR3 is 16 residues long. DNA of the CDR3: TGTGCCAGCAGAATCTCCAGGGGCACCCCGGACACTGAAGCTTTCTTT. Translated, it gives CASRISRGTPDTEAFF. Drawing the rest from reference TRBV28 and TRBJ1-1, the complete variable domain is DVKVTQSSRYLVKRTGEKVFLECVQDMDHENMFWYRQDPGLGLRLIYFSYDVKMKEKGDIPEGYSVSREKKERFSLILESASTNQTSMYLCASRISRGTPDTEAFFGQGTRLTVV.

This clone was detected a few times. Germline is not matched at one junction end, which may reflect a read error. This chain connects TRBV7-7 to TRBJ2-7, with 16 bases aligning to TRBD2. Germline V gene sequence: CDR1 SSHAT, CDR2 FNYEAQ (reference sequence). The CDR3 is 17 amino acids. CDR3 residues: CASSLGTSGRAAYEQYF. DNA of the CDR3: TGTGCTAGCAGCTTGGGGACTAGCGGGAGGGCCGCTTACGAGCAGTACTTC.

This clone was detected only once. The chain has TRBV7-8 and TRBJ1-5; no clear D. Trimming stripped 3 bases from V and 6 bases from J, with 12 bases between. CDR3 length equals 14 residues. The germline gives CDR1 SGHVS, CDR2 FQNEAQ. CDR3 bases: TGTGCCAGCAGCTTTCAGGATCTGGGTCAGCCCCAGCATTTT. Its protein is CASSFQDLGQPQHF.

This chain uses TRBV2 with TRBJ2-1; TRBD2 might be the D (5 bases). Trimming left V 5 bases short and J 3 bases short, with 14 bases between. The CDR3 has 15 residues. Germline V gives CDR1 SNHLY, CDR2 FYNNEI. Here the CDR3 DNA reads TGTGCCAGCAGTTCCCAAAGCGGTGACTACAATGAGCAGTTCTTC. Amino acid sequence: CASSSQSGDYNEQFF.

This rearrangement joins TRBV5-4 to TRBJ2-7, with 7 nucleotides matching TRBD2. Trimming at V came to 4 bases and at J to 0 bases, leaving 7 bases not matched to a gene. Looked up from germline, CDR1 is SGHNT and CDR2 is YYREEE (reference sequence). This CDR3 contains 15 residues. The CDR3 spells CASSQIAGPSYEQYF. In nucleotides, the CDR3 is TGTGCCAGCAGCCAGATAGCGGGTCCCTCCTACGAGCAGTACTTC.

The chain uses TRBV18 and TRBJ2-7; D might be TRBD2 (6 bases). The CDR3 loop spans 16 amino acids. Between the trimmed V and J ends, which lost 4 bases and 4 bases, there was a span of 20 bases. Per the germline V gene, CDR1 is KGHSH and CDR2 is LQKENI. As DNA, the CDR3 is TGTGCCAGCTCACGATTGGAGGGAGTAGCATCTTACGAGCAGTACTTC. As protein: CASSRLEGVASYEQYF.

The chain carries TRBV29-1 and TRBJ1-1; D is unresolved. CDR3 length: 10 residues. V gave up 5 bases and J gave up 7 bases, with 8 bases separating them. Germline lookup yields CDR1 SQVTM and CDR2 ANQGSEA. The CDR3: CSVYQIEAFF. The DNA of the CDR3 is TGCAGCGTTTATCAGATTGAAGCTTTCTTT.

The chain is built from TRBV15 and TRBJ1-2; D ambiguous. Trimming pared 1 base from V and 8 bases from J, leaving 8 bases between. The CDR3 consists of 12 residues. CDR1 is LNHNV and CDR2 is YYDKDF in the germline V gene (reference sequence). The CDR3 protein is CATSRGLGGYTF. DNA of the CDR3: TGTGCCACCAGCAGAGGGTTGGGCGGCTACACCTTC.

The chain employs TRBV5-6 and TRBJ1-5; tentative D call: TRBD1 (5 bases). The CDR3 consists of 14 residues. Germline lookup yields CDR1 SGHDT and CDR2 YYEEEE. The germline V and J ends were trimmed by 4 bases and 7 bases, with 15 bases remaining between them. The CDR3 DNA reads TGTGCCAGCAGCGGCGGGACGGCCGGGCAGCCCCAGCATTTT. Its protein is CASSGGTAGQPQHF.

This chain uses TRBV28 with TRBJ2-1; 8 nucleotides match TRBD2. Germline lookup yields CDR1 MDHEN and CDR2 SYDVKM. The CDR3 has 16 residues. After removal of 5 bases from V and 1 base from J, the junction contained 7 bases not matched to a gene. The chain's CDR3 is CASSDPAGASYNEQFF. The CDR3 nucleotides read TGTGCCAGCAGTGACCCAGCGGGAGCTTCCTACAATGAGCAGTTCTTC.

The V call is TRBV19, the J call TRBJ2-5; TRBD2 aligns across 11 bases. This CDR3 has 15 residues. With 3 bases clipped from V and 1 base from J, the junction kept 1 base outside the gene matches. CDR1 LNHDA and CDR2 SQIVND come from the germline V gene (reference sequence). The DNA of the CDR3 is TGTGCCAGTAGTATGACTAGCGGGACCCAAGAGACCCAGTACTTC. It yields the protein CASSMTSGTQETQYF.